The 7 T cell receptor beta chains given below trace back to one sample, sequenced in a study of T cells after yellow fever vaccination (dated by TCRdb to about 2019). This specimen's treatment or condition label, per the study, means: live attenuated yellow fever vaccine strain. The library came from 5' RACE. The sample was run on an Illumina HiSeq 2500. TCRdb redid the processing of the public reads, applying fastp at Q25 and MiXCR, and retained in-frame beta chains. Merged by CDR3 protein, the rows form single entries marked with the most common genes and DNA. This sample holds just under 600,000 distinct CDR3 sequences; less than 15% were observed only once. Clones ranked in the top ten supply over 11% of the sample. The source was PBMCs, collected on the day of the yellow fever booster vaccination. Source of these receptors: a man aged 25-45 years who received the YFV17D yellow fever vaccine.

The V and J genes are TRBV12-3 or TRBV12-4 and TRBJ1-5, with TRBD1 matching 9 bases. This CDR3 is built from 17 residues. J lost 7 bases, V lost 5 bases, and 15 bases had no gene match. The CDR3 here is CASSLGTGFEAEQPQHF. The CDR3 coding sequence is TGTGCCAGCAGTCTCGGGACAGGGTTCGAGGCGGAACAGCCCCAGCATTTT.

This clonotype showed up just a few times. The chain couples TRBV7-6 to TRBJ2-1, with TRBD1 matching 8 bases. V shed 5 bases and J 2 bases; nucleotides not matched to a gene: 8. The germline gives CDR1 SGHVS, CDR2 FNYEAQ. CDR3 size: 16 residues. The CDR3: CASSPRGQGTYNEQFF. CDR3 nucleotides: TGTGCCAGCAGCCCGCGCGGACAGGGCACCTACAATGAGCAGTTCTTC.

This chain links TRBV5-1 with TRBJ1-4; D is possibly TRBD1 (5 bases). Germline-derived CDR1 and CDR2 are SGHRS and YFSETQ. V was trimmed by 1 base and J by 8 bases, leaving 24 bases between them. This CDR3 spans 18 amino acids. The chain's CDR3 is CASSLFGIQQAAGEKLFF. In DNA, the CDR3 is TGCGCCAGCAGCTTGTTTGGGATACAACAGGCGGCGGGGGAAAAACTGTTTTTT.

This clonotype showed up just a few times. The rearrangement uses TRBV7-9 and TRBJ2-5, with D hard to call. Germline CDR1 is SEHNR and CDR2 is FQNEAQ (reference sequence). The CDR3 totals 10 residues. Trimming pared 5 bases from V and 6 bases from J, leaving 4 bases between. The CDR3 DNA reads as TGTGCCAGCAGCGGAAAGACCCAGTACTTC. Translated: CASSGKTQYF.

The chain couples TRBV29-1 to TRBJ2-1, with 14 nucleotides matching TRBD2. This CDR3 contains 19 residues. From germline, CDR1 is SQVTM and CDR2 ANQGSEA. V lost 6 bases to trimming and J lost 0 bases; unmatched junction nucleotides: 13. This CDR3 reads CSVSRLAGGSGGSYNEQFF. CDR3 DNA sequence: TGCAGCGTATCGAGACTAGCGGGAGGGTCGGGGGGCTCCTACAATGAGCAGTTCTTC.

The chain combines TRBV7-2 with TRBJ2-1, with 10 bases matching TRBD2. The CDR3 covers 17 residues. Germline CDR1 is SGHTA and CDR2 is FQGNSA. The V segment lost 0 bases and the J segment 4 bases; nucleotides outside the gene matches: 6. Here the CDR3 DNA reads TGTGCCAGCAGCTTAGCAGCGGGAGGGCCCAGTTACAATGAGCAGTTCTTC. Translating it yields CASSLAAGGPSYNEQFF.

Details on this clonotype: An end of the junction differs from the germline gene, which may be a read error. This chain connects TRBV20-1 to TRBJ1-3; D ambiguous. Looked up from germline, CDR1 is DFQATT and CDR2 is SNEGSKA (reference sequence). The CDR3 length is 11 residues. The CDR3 reads CSARDRNTIYF. DNA for the CDR3: TGCAGTGCGAGAGATAGAAACACCATATATTTT.